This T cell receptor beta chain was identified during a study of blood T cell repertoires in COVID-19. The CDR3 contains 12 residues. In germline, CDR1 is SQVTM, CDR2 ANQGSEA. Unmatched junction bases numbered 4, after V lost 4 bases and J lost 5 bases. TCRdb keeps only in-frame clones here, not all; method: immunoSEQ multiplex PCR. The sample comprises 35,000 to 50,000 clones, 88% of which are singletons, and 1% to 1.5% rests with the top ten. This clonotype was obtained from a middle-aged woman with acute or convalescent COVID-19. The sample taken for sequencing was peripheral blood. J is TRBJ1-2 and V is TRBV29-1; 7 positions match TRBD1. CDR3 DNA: TGCAGCGTTGTCGGACAGGTATATGGCTACACCTTC. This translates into CSVVGQVYGYTF.